This entry lists 29 T cell receptor beta chains sequenced from one sample in a study of cytomegalovirus exposure and HLA in healthy donors. Researchers ran the PCR with 60 Vbeta and 13 Jbeta primers. Repertoires were generated with immunoSEQ multiplex PCR, while TCRdb's copy carries only in-frame clones and drops some. Among about 160,000 clones listed, over 70% were seen once. Material for sequencing was PBMCs. The receptors originated from a man between 18 and 35 years old in good health and CMV-seropositive.

V usage is TRBV15 and J usage is TRBJ1-4; unclear D gene. V was pared by 5 bases and J by 7 bases, with 11 bases between. Germline V gene data show CDR1 as LNHNV and CDR2 as YYDKDF (reference sequence). This CDR3 has 13 amino acids. CDR3 in amino acids: CATSDITGEKLFF. The CDR3, as DNA: TGTGCCACCAGCGACATTACCGGTGAAAAACTGTTTTTT.

A single count supports this clone. This chain connects TRBV9 to TRBJ2-7; 10 bases fit TRBD2. Germline assignment: CDR1 SGDLS and CDR2 YYNGEE. After removal of 4 bases from V and 1 base from J, the junction contained 8 bases not matched to a gene. The CDR3 sequence is 16 residues long. The CDR3 here is CASSLTGLADSYEQYF. The CDR3 DNA reads TGTGCCAGCAGCCTCACCGGACTAGCGGATTCCTACGAGCAGTACTTC.

V is TRBV6-1 and J is TRBJ2-1, with 12 bases aligning to TRBD2. There are 17 residues in the CDR3. Germline values: CDR1 MNHNS, CDR2 SASEGT. The J segment lost 5 bases and the V segment lost 4 bases, leaving 9 bases of the junction unmatched. The CDR3 region has the DNA TGTGCCAGCAGTGGAGGGGTAACTAGCGGGAGGCACAATGAGCAGTTCTTC. It specifies CASSGGVTSGRHNEQFF.

The chain is built from TRBV29-1 and TRBJ2-7; 7 nucleotides align to TRBD1. After removal of 4 bases from V and 6 bases from J, the junction contained 12 bases not matched to a gene. Germline V gene data show CDR1 as SQVTM and CDR2 as ANQGSEA. This CDR3 has 14 residues. The CDR3 DNA follows: TGCAGCGTTGTACAGGGGAGCAGGGGGAGCGAGCAGTACTTC. Its translation: CSVVQGSRGSEQYF.

The rearrangement links TRBV9 to TRBJ2-1; tentatively, D is TRBD2 (6 bases). Trimming took off 0 bases at V and 0 bases at J, with 13 bases between the two ends. The CDR3 totals 17 residues. Germline V gene data show CDR1 as SGDLS and CDR2 as YYNGEE. CDR3 sequence (DNA): TGTGCCAGCAGCGTAGTGGCGGGGCTAAGCTCCTACAATGAGCAGTTCTTC. Translation: CASSVVAGLSSYNEQFF.

The chain employs TRBV19 and TRBJ2-7; TRBD2 agrees at 13 bases. Per the germline V gene, CDR1 is LNHDA and CDR2 is SQIVND (reference sequence). Trimming took 6 bases from V and 6 from J; bases not matched to a gene: 5. This CDR3 is 14 amino acids long. The CDR3 is CASRTSGRAVEQYF. The DNA of the CDR3 is TGTGCCAGTAGAACTAGCGGGAGGGCCGTCGAGCAGTACTTC.

The chain combines TRBV5-4 with TRBJ2-5, with 8 bases fitting TRBD1. The CDR3 extends over 16 amino acids. Germline lookup yields CDR1 SGHNT and CDR2 YYREEE (reference sequence). The J segment lost 1 base and the V segment lost 0 bases, leaving 5 bases of the junction unmatched. Here the CDR3 DNA reads TGTGCCAGCAGCTTGGCCCGGGACAGGAGCCAAGAGACCCAGTACTTC. It specifies CASSLARDRSQETQYF.

This clone was detected only once. The rearrangement uses TRBV6-1 and TRBJ1-1, with D unclear. The germline V and J ends were trimmed by 5 bases and 4 bases, with 11 bases remaining between them. The CDR3 extends over 13 amino acids. From germline, CDR1 is MNHNS and CDR2 SASEGT. The CDR3 DNA follows: TGTGCCAGCAGTTATCCGGAGGGCACTGAAGCTTTCTTT. Amino acids: CASSYPEGTEAFF.

This chain uses TRBV7-9 with TRBJ2-3; TRBD2 is a possible D gene (5 bases). Between the trimmed V and J ends, which lost 5 bases and 2 bases, there was a span of 8 bases. Germline loops: CDR1 SEHNR, CDR2 FQNEAQ (reference sequence). The CDR3 contains 13 residues. The CDR3 spells CASSPDYTDTQYF. CDR3 bases: TGTGCCAGCAGCCCTGACTACACAGATACGCAGTATTTT.

This clone was observed once. The chain has TRBV5-6 and TRBJ1-4; D is possibly TRBD1 (5 bases). Germline V lookup: CDR1 SGHDT, CDR2 YYEEEE. Trimming stripped 2 bases from V and 0 bases from J, with 8 bases between. The CDR3 has 15 amino acids. CDR3 sequence (DNA): TGTGCCAGCAGCTTAGAACAGGCAACTAATGAAAAACTGTTTTTT. Its translation: CASSLEQATNEKLFF. Full variable domain (missing parts from reference TRBV5-6 and TRBJ1-4): DAGVTQSPTHLIKTRGQQVTLRCSPKSGHDTVSWYQQALGQGPQFIFQYYEEEERQRGNFPDRFSGHQFPNYSSELNVNALLLGDSALYLCASSLEQATNEKLFFGSGTQLSVL.

V and J are TRBV4-3 and TRBJ2-7, with TRBD1 matching over 11 bases. The J segment lost 3 bases and the V segment lost 0 bases, leaving 1 base of the junction unmatched. The CDR3 is 15 residues long. CDR1 LGHNA and CDR2 YSLEER come from the germline V gene. The CDR3 region is CASSQEGTGGYEQYF. CDR3 bases: TGCGCCAGCAGCCAAGAGGGGACAGGGGGCTACGAGCAGTACTTC.

The rearrangement joins TRBV13 to TRBJ2-1; D remains unclear. CDR1 is PRHDT, CDR2 FYEKMQ, per germline (reference sequence). This CDR3 is 15 amino acids long. V was trimmed by 1 base and J by 2 bases, leaving 9 bases between them. The CDR3 is CASSLDTAAYNEQFF. In nucleotides, the CDR3 is TGTGCCAGCAGCTTAGACACAGCTGCCTACAATGAGCAGTTCTTC.

This clone was counted a few times. Here the CDR3 reads CASSDRVNTGELFF. Here the CDR3 DNA reads TGTGCCAGCAGCGACAGGGTCAACACCGGGGAGCTGTTTTTT. The chain recombines TRBV9 with TRBJ2-2, with D perhaps matching TRBD1 (6 bases). The germline CDR1 and CDR2 sequences are SGDLS and YYNGEE. This CDR3 comprises 14 residues. With 3 bases removed from V and 2 bases from J, the gap between germline ends came to 8 bases.

V usage is TRBV2 and J usage is TRBJ2-7; D gene unclear. CDR1 is SNHLY and CDR2 is FYNNEI in the germline V gene. V lost 2 bases and J lost 2, with 13 bases in between. This CDR3 spans 15 amino acids. The CDR3 protein is CASSERLVETYEQYF. DNA for the CDR3: TGTGCCAGCAGTGAAAGGCTAGTTGAAACCTACGAGCAGTACTTC. The full variable domain, completed using reference TRBV2 and TRBJ2-7, is EPEVTQTPSHQVTQMGQEVILRCVPISNHLYFYWYRQILGQKVEFLVSFYNNEISEKSEIFDDQFSVERPDGSNFTLKIRSTKLEDSAMYFCASSERLVETYEQYFGPGTRLTVT.

The CDR3 region is CATSRDKGFRASEAFF. Written as DNA, the CDR3 is TGTGCCACCAGCAGAGATAAAGGATTCAGGGCCTCCGAGGCTTTCTTT. V gene TRBV15 combines with J gene TRBJ1-1; perhaps TRBD1 as D (5 bases). With 0 bases removed from V and 11 bases from J, the gap between germline ends came to 22 bases. Germline lookup yields CDR1 LNHNV and CDR2 YYDKDF (reference sequence). This CDR3 comprises 16 residues.

The chain couples TRBV5-1 to TRBJ2-7; no definite D call. Trimming cost V 0 bases and J 2 bases, with 9 bases left between them. The germline V gene has CDR1 SGHRS and CDR2 YFSETQ. The CDR3 has 14 residues. CDR3 nucleotides: TGCGCCAGCAGCTTGGTTGGGCTCCCCTACGAGCAGTACTTC. It codes for CASSLVGLPYEQYF. The full variable domain, completed using reference TRBV5-1 and TRBJ2-7, is KAGVTQTPRYLIKTRGQQVTLSCSPISGHRSVSWYQQTPGQGLQFLFEYFSETQRNKGNFPGRFSGRQFSNSRSEMNVSTLELGDSALYLCASSLVGLPYEQYFGPGTRLTVT.

As concerns this clone: Other nucleotide sequences in the sample specify the same CDR3. The chain recombines TRBV19 with TRBJ2-7; 7 bases agree with TRBD1. The V gene's germline CDR1 is LNHDA and CDR2 SQIVND (reference sequence). The CDR3 length is 13 residues. The trim removed 4 bases at V and 1 base at J, leaving 1 base unmatched. The CDR3 spells CASSRQGSYEQYF. Written as DNA, the CDR3 is TGTGCCAGTAGTAGACAGGGATCCTACGAGCAGTACTTC. Complete variable domain (other parts from reference TRBV19 and TRBJ2-7): DGGITQSPKYLFRKEGQNVTLSCEQNLNHDAMYWYRQDPGQGLRLIYYSQIVNDFQKGDIAEGYSVSREKKESFPLTVTSAQKNPTAFYLCASSRQGSYEQYFGPGTRLTVT.

The J gene is TRBJ2-1, the V gene TRBV11-3; 9 bases align to TRBD1. The germline gives CDR1 SGHNT, CDR2 YENEEA. The CDR3 sequence is 17 residues long. Trimming removed 6 bases from V and 1 base from J; junction bases left unmatched: 10. CDR3 protein: CASSRDGGQGSYNEQFF. The DNA of the CDR3 is TGTGCCAGCAGTCGGGACGGGGGACAGGGTTCCTACAATGAGCAGTTCTTC.

The chain uses TRBV19 and TRBJ2-5; 9 nucleotides agree with TRBD2. TRBJ2-7 matches the DNA end more closely, so the J call is doubtful. Germline V gene sequence: CDR1 LNHDA, CDR2 SQIVND (reference sequence). The CDR3 extends over 15 amino acids. The CDR3 region has the DNA TGTGCCAGTAGTATAGATAGCGGGAGAGCCTACGAGCAGTACTTC. This sequence encodes CASSIDSGRAYEQYF.

Only a few counts were recorded for this clone. The V and J genes are TRBV7-2 and TRBJ1-3; D unresolved. With 3 bases removed from V and 1 base from J, the gap between germline ends came to 7 bases. The CDR3 runs 14 residues. Germline loops: CDR1 SGHTA, CDR2 FQGNSA. The CDR3 is CASSFPGSGNTIYF. CDR3 nucleotides: TGTGCCAGCAGCTTCCCGGGTTCTGGAAACACCATATATTTT. The complete variable domain, with remaining parts taken from reference TRBV7-2 and TRBJ1-3, reads GAGVSQSPSNKVTEKGKDVELRCDPISGHTALYWYRQSLGQGLEFLIYFQGNSAPDKSGLPSDRFSAERTGGSVSTLTIQRTQQEDSAVYLCASSFPGSGNTIYFGEGSWLTVV.

The gene calls are TRBV18 and TRBJ1-3; unclear D gene. The CDR3 runs to 16 residues. Germline CDR1 reads KGHSH; CDR2 reads LQKENI. The V gene lost 4 bases and the J gene lost 4 bases, with 17 bases spanning the gap. CDR3 nucleotide sequence: TGTGCCAGCTCACGCGAAAGGACTTCTCACGGAAACACCATATATTTT. Translating gives CASSRERTSHGNTIYF.

The chain recombines TRBV18 with TRBJ1-2; no firm D call. V lost 5 bases to trimming and J lost 3 bases, with 7 bases between them. CDR3 size: 12 residues. The germline V gene encodes CDR1 KGHSH and CDR2 LQKENI. The CDR3 protein is CASSAGDYGYTF. The CDR3 DNA is TGTGCCAGCTCAGCCGGGGACTATGGCTACACCTTC.

This sequence joins TRBV23-1 and TRBJ1-2; no reliable D call. TRBV23-1 qualifies as an ORF whose function is uncertain. The germline V and J ends were trimmed by 2 bases and 5 bases, with 12 bases remaining between them. The CDR3 has 14 residues. The chain's CDR3 is CASSQKQSKYGYTF. Written as DNA, the CDR3 is TGCGCCAGCAGTCAAAAACAGAGTAAGTATGGCTACACCTTC.

The V call is TRBV5-4, the J call TRBJ2-5, with a tentative D call TRBD2 (6 bases). CDR3 length: 16 residues. V dropped 0 bases and J dropped 4 bases, with 16 bases sitting between them. Looked up from germline, CDR1 is SGHNT and CDR2 is YYREEE (reference sequence). For the CDR3, the DNA is TGTGCCAGCAGCTTGGGGGGGTTCGGAGGGGTAGAGACCCAGTACTTC. Translating it yields CASSLGGFGGVETQYF.

The V call is TRBV6-6, the J call TRBJ2-7; 8 positions agree with TRBD2. The CDR3 covers 16 residues. J was trimmed by 5 bases and V by 5 bases; bases with no gene match: 14. In germline, CDR1 is MNHNY, CDR2 SVGAGI (reference sequence). The CDR3 reads CASSPWTSPSPHEQYF. In DNA, the CDR3 is TGTGCCAGCAGTCCCTGGACTAGCCCGAGTCCCCACGAGCAGTACTTC.

This chain connects TRBV4-3 to TRBJ1-1, with TRBD1 matching over 9 bases. The CDR3 contains 15 residues. Germline V lookup: CDR1 LGHNA, CDR2 YSLEER. V lost 2 bases to trimming and J lost 7 bases; unmatched junction nucleotides: 8. For the CDR3, the DNA is TGCGCCAGCAGCCAATATGACACAGGGGGCGATGAAGCTTTCTTT. This encodes CASSQYDTGGDEAFF.

This sequence joins TRBV6-5 and TRBJ1-1; D gene unclear. Trimming cost V 7 bases and J 5 bases, with 20 bases left between them. Germline-derived CDR1 and CDR2 are MNHEY and SVGAGI. The CDR3 runs to 15 residues. The CDR3 reads CASNVVSRTGTEAFF. DNA for the CDR3: TGTGCCAGCAATGTCGTCAGTAGGACGGGGACTGAAGCTTTCTTT.

This clone appeared many times. This chain links TRBV27 with TRBJ2-2; the match to TRBD2 covers 8 bases. Germline V gives CDR1 MNHEY, CDR2 SMNVEV (reference sequence). V shed 2 bases, J shed 4 bases, and the junction held 9 bases outside the gene matches. This CDR3 has 17 amino acids. The CDR3 nucleotides are TGTGCCAGCAGTTTAGGTGATGGGACTAGATCCACCGGGGAGCTGTTTTTT. Translated: CASSLGDGTRSTGELFF.

This chain links TRBV5-1 with TRBJ2-3, with TRBD1 matching 8 bases. The germline V gene encodes CDR1 SGHRS and CDR2 YFSETQ. The CDR3 is made up of 14 amino acids. The ends lost 6 bases at V and 5 bases at J; junction bases unmatched: 8. CDR3 sequence reads: CASTSGQGEDTQYF. In nucleotides, the CDR3 is TGCGCCAGCACCTCTGGACAGGGCGAAGATACGCAGTATTTT.